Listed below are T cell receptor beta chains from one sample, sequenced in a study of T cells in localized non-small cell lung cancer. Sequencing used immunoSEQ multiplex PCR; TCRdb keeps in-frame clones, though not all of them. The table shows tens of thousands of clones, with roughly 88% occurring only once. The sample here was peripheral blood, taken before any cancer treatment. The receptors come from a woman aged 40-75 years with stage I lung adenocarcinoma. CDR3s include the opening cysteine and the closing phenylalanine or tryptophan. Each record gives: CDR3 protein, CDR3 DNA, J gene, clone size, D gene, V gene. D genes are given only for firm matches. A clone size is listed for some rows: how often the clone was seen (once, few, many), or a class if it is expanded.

cdr3_aa: CASSPQQGPNTEAFF
cdr3_nt: TGTGCCAGCTCACCACAACAGGGGCCGAACACTGAAGCTTTCTTT
j_call: TRBJ1-1
clone_size: .
d_call: TRBD1
v_call: TRBV18

cdr3_aa: CASSYRGQGGYGYTF
cdr3_nt: TGTGCCAGCAGTTACCGGGGCCAGGGTGGCTATGGCTACACCTTC
j_call: TRBJ1-2
clone_size: .
d_call: .
v_call: TRBV6-5

cdr3_aa: CASSPQGPVNEQFF
cdr3_nt: TGTGCCAGCAGCCCACAGGGTCCAGTCAATGAGCAGTTCTTC
j_call: TRBJ2-1
clone_size: .
d_call: .
v_call: TRBV7-3

cdr3_aa: CASSPGQGEGYGYTF
cdr3_nt: TGTGCCAGCTCGCCAGGACAGGGTGAAGGCTATGGCTACACCTTC
j_call: TRBJ1-2
clone_size: .
d_call: TRBD1
v_call: TRBV18

cdr3_aa: CASSFRGGGTEAFF
cdr3_nt: TGTGCCAGCAGTTTCAGGGGTGGGGGCACTGAAGCTTTCTTT
j_call: TRBJ1-1
clone_size: .
d_call: .
v_call: TRBV28

cdr3_aa: CASSSDPGQGTSPLHF
cdr3_nt: TGTGCCAGCAGTTCCGATCCGGGACAGGGGACTTCACCCCTCCACTTT
j_call: TRBJ1-6
clone_size: .
d_call: TRBD1
v_call: TRBV6-5

cdr3_aa: CASSLGLGTSGLYNEQFF
cdr3_nt: TGCGCCAGCAGTCTGGGCCTGGGGACAAGCGGCCTTTACAATGAGCAGTTCTTC
j_call: TRBJ2-1
clone_size: .
d_call: .
v_call: TRBV5-1

cdr3_aa: CASSRTGSTEAFF
cdr3_nt: TGTGCCAGCAGCAGGACAGGGAGCACTGAAGCTTTCTTT
j_call: TRBJ1-1
clone_size: .
d_call: TRBD1
v_call: TRBV5-6

cdr3_aa: CASGPTGGLAFF
cdr3_nt: TGTGCTAGTGGTCCAACAGGGGGTCTCGCTTTCTTT
j_call: TRBJ1-1
clone_size: .
d_call: TRBD1
v_call: TRBV12-5

cdr3_aa: CAISSGGEGENTEAFF
cdr3_nt: TGTGCCATCAGCTCCGGCGGTGAGGGAGAGAACACTGAAGCTTTCTTT
j_call: TRBJ1-1
clone_size: .
d_call: .
v_call: TRBV10-3

cdr3_aa: CASRNLRAQDMNQPQHF
cdr3_nt: TGTGCCAGTAGAAACCTTAGGGCGCAGGACATGAATCAGCCCCAGCATTTT
j_call: TRBJ1-5
clone_size: .
d_call: .
v_call: TRBV19

cdr3_aa: CASSPPSANTGELFF
cdr3_nt: TGTGCCAGCTCACCACCGTCAGCGAACACCGGGGAGCTGTTTTTT
j_call: TRBJ2-2
clone_size: .
d_call: .
v_call: TRBV18

cdr3_aa: CASSLDRDRHNEQFF
cdr3_nt: TGTGCCAGCAGTTTAGACAGGGATAGGCACAATGAGCAGTTCTTC
j_call: TRBJ2-1
clone_size: .
d_call: TRBD1
v_call: TRBV6-1

cdr3_aa: CASSQGKGQRNTGELFF
cdr3_nt: TGTGCCAGCAGCCAGGGGAAAGGACAGAGGAACACCGGGGAGCTGTTTTTT
j_call: TRBJ2-2
clone_size: .
d_call: .
v_call: TRBV14

cdr3_aa: CASSPGKGEQYF
cdr3_nt: TGTGCCAGCAGCCCCGGCAAGGGCGAGCAGTACTTC
j_call: TRBJ2-7
clone_size: once
d_call: .
v_call: TRBV7-2

cdr3_aa: CASSAPDSSYGYTF
cdr3_nt: TGCGCCAGCAGCGCCCCGGATAGCAGCTATGGCTACACCTTC
j_call: TRBJ1-2
clone_size: .
d_call: .
v_call: TRBV5-1

cdr3_aa: CASSLQMAGAETYEQYF
cdr3_nt: TGTGCCAGCTCACTTCAAATGGCGGGCGCCGAAACCTACGAGCAGTACTTC
j_call: TRBJ2-7
clone_size: .
d_call: .
v_call: TRBV18

cdr3_aa: CASSSPGQGTGEQYF
cdr3_nt: TGTGCCAGCAGTTCACCGGGACAGGGGACGGGAGAGCAGTACTTC
j_call: TRBJ2-7
clone_size: .
d_call: TRBD1
v_call: TRBV27

cdr3_aa: CASSPSGSYNEQFF
cdr3_nt: TGTGCCAGCAGCCCGAGCGGTTCCTACAATGAGCAGTTCTTC
j_call: TRBJ2-1
clone_size: .
d_call: .
v_call: TRBV11-2

cdr3_aa: CASSELAWTGEYTEAFF
cdr3_nt: TGTGCCAGCAGTGAGCTGGCCTGGACAGGAGAGTACACTGAAGCTTTCTTT
j_call: TRBJ1-1
clone_size: .
d_call: TRBD1
v_call: TRBV2

cdr3_aa: CASSLRRGGADTQYF
cdr3_nt: TGTGCCAGCAGCCTTCGACGGGGGGGCGCAGATACGCAGTATTTT
j_call: TRBJ2-3
clone_size: .
d_call: TRBD2
v_call: TRBV7-3

cdr3_aa: CATSRGLIGVYEQYF
cdr3_nt: TGTGCCACCAGCAGGGGCCTTATCGGGGTATACGAGCAGTACTTC
j_call: TRBJ2-7
clone_size: .
d_call: .
v_call: TRBV15

cdr3_aa: CARLERTGNRSYEQYF
cdr3_nt: TGTGCCAGGTTAGAAAGGACAGGGAATCGCTCCTACGAGCAGTACTTC
j_call: TRBJ2-7
clone_size: .
d_call: TRBD1
v_call: TRBV6-9

cdr3_aa: CASSTDVSYGYTF
cdr3_nt: TGTGCCAGCAGCACAGACGTGAGCTATGGCTACACCTTC
j_call: TRBJ1-2
clone_size: .
d_call: .
v_call: TRBV9

cdr3_aa: CATFGRGAGNTEAFF
cdr3_nt: TGTGCCACCTTCGGTCGGGGGGCCGGGAACACTGAAGCTTTCTTT
j_call: TRBJ1-1
clone_size: few
d_call: .
v_call: TRBV10-3

cdr3_aa: CASSVPRDTSAGELFF
cdr3_nt: TGTGCCAGCAGCGTCCCCCGGGACACCTCAGCCGGGGAGCTGTTTTTT
j_call: TRBJ2-2
clone_size: .
d_call: .
v_call: TRBV9

cdr3_aa: CSVAQGENYGYTF
cdr3_nt: TGCAGCGTTGCACAGGGGGAGAACTATGGCTACACCTTC
j_call: TRBJ1-2
clone_size: .
d_call: TRBD1
v_call: TRBV29-1

cdr3_aa: CASSQDGNYGYTF
cdr3_nt: TGTGCCAGCAGCCAAGACGGTAACTATGGCTACACCTTC
j_call: TRBJ1-2
clone_size: .
d_call: .
v_call: TRBV14

cdr3_aa: CASSPPQGAVFAFF
cdr3_nt: TGTGCCAGCTCACCACCTCAGGGGGCAGTTTTTGCTTTCTTT
j_call: TRBJ1-1
clone_size: .
d_call: TRBD1
v_call: TRBV18

cdr3_aa: CASSQDARDRSNQPQHF
cdr3_nt: TGCGCCAGCAGCCAAGACGCCCGGGACAGAAGCAATCAGCCCCAGCATTTT
j_call: TRBJ1-5
clone_size: .
d_call: TRBD1
v_call: TRBV4-3

cdr3_aa: CASSYSSGYSHGYTF
cdr3_nt: TGTGCCAGCAGTTACTCCTCAGGGTACTCCCATGGCTACACCTTC
j_call: TRBJ1-2
clone_size: .
d_call: .
v_call: TRBV6-6

cdr3_aa: CASSSLAGAYNEQFF
cdr3_nt: TGTGCCAGCAGCTCATTAGCGGGAGCATACAATGAGCAGTTCTTC
j_call: TRBJ2-1
clone_size: .
d_call: TRBD2
v_call: TRBV7-9

cdr3_aa: CASSFEVGSGNTIYF
cdr3_nt: TGTGCCAGCAGCTTTGAGGTGGGCTCTGGAAACACCATATATTTT
j_call: TRBJ1-3
clone_size: .
d_call: .
v_call: TRBV5-6

cdr3_aa: CASSFGGYGYTF
cdr3_nt: TGTGCCAGCAGTTTTGGGGGCTATGGCTACACCTTC
j_call: TRBJ1-2
clone_size: .
d_call: .
v_call: TRBV28

cdr3_aa: CASSYRRYGDTEAFF
cdr3_nt: TGTGCCAGCAGTTACAGACGGTACGGCGACACTGAAGCTTTCTTT
j_call: TRBJ1-1
clone_size: .
d_call: .
v_call: TRBV6-6

cdr3_aa: CASSGTSYPGELFF
cdr3_nt: TGTGCCAGCAGCGGGACTAGTTATCCCGGGGAGCTGTTTTTT
j_call: TRBJ2-2
clone_size: .
d_call: TRBD2
v_call: TRBV2

cdr3_aa: CASRFPQGYSLPVYEQYF
cdr3_nt: TGTGCAAGTCGCTTCCCCCAGGGGTACTCACTCCCCGTGTACGAGCAGTACTTC
j_call: TRBJ2-7
clone_size: .
d_call: .
v_call: TRBV12-2

cdr3_aa: CASKVYGNTEAFF
cdr3_nt: TGTGCCAGTAAAGTCTACGGGAACACTGAAGCTTTCTTT
j_call: TRBJ1-1
clone_size: few
d_call: .
v_call: TRBV19

cdr3_aa: CAWSRRGSTGELFF
cdr3_nt: TGTGCCTGGAGCCGCAGGGGTAGCACCGGGGAGCTGTTTTTT
j_call: TRBJ2-2
clone_size: .
d_call: .
v_call: TRBV30

cdr3_aa: CSGGPGRPEELFF
cdr3_nt: TGCAGCGGGGGGCCGGGGCGACCAGAGGAGCTGTTTTTT
j_call: TRBJ2-2
clone_size: .
d_call: .
v_call: TRBV29-1

cdr3_aa: CASSYPRGGRQPQHF
cdr3_nt: TGTGCCAGCAGTTATCCGCGGGGGGGACGGCAGCCCCAGCATTTT
j_call: TRBJ1-5
clone_size: .
d_call: .
v_call: TRBV6-9

cdr3_aa: CASPQRSSDSTDTQYF
cdr3_nt: TGTGCCAGTCCCCAGCGGTCTAGCGATAGCACAGATACGCAGTATTTT
j_call: TRBJ2-3
clone_size: .
d_call: .
v_call: TRBV7-3

cdr3_aa: CASSLYPTTGTEAFF
cdr3_nt: TGTGCCAGCAGCTTATACCCCACGACGGGCACTGAAGCTTTCTTT
j_call: TRBJ1-1
clone_size: .
d_call: .
v_call: TRBV7-3

cdr3_aa: CASSLFPSNTEAFF
cdr3_nt: TGTGCCAGCAGTTTATTTCCATCGAACACTGAAGCTTTCTTT
j_call: TRBJ1-1
clone_size: few
d_call: .
v_call: TRBV27

cdr3_aa: CASSIGTNNSPLHF
cdr3_nt: TGTGCCAGCAGTATAGGTACAAATAATTCACCCCTCCACTTT
j_call: TRBJ1-6
clone_size: .
d_call: .
v_call: TRBV28

cdr3_aa: CASSYSETGPHGYTF
cdr3_nt: TGTGCCAGCAGTTACTCTGAAACAGGGCCCCATGGCTACACCTTC
j_call: TRBJ1-2
clone_size: .
d_call: .
v_call: TRBV6-5

cdr3_aa: CASTRFEGEDGYTF
cdr3_nt: TGTGCCAGCACCCGATTTGAAGGCGAGGATGGCTACACCTTC
j_call: TRBJ1-2
clone_size: .
d_call: .
v_call: TRBV7-2

cdr3_aa: CASSAQLTSGGPADTQYF
cdr3_nt: TGTGCCAGCAGTGCCCAATTGACTAGCGGGGGGCCCGCCGATACGCAGTATTTT
j_call: TRBJ2-3
clone_size: .
d_call: TRBD2
v_call: TRBV7-2

cdr3_aa: CASSLSKPQGEQFF
cdr3_nt: TGTGCCAGCAGTTTATCAAAGCCCCAAGGGGAGCAGTTCTTC
j_call: TRBJ2-1
clone_size: .
d_call: .
v_call: TRBV28

cdr3_aa: CASSMAPSYEQYF
cdr3_nt: TGTGCCAGTAGTATGGCCCCGAGCTACGAGCAGTACTTC
j_call: TRBJ2-7
clone_size: .
d_call: .
v_call: TRBV19

cdr3_aa: CASSRDSGEKLFF
cdr3_nt: TGCGCCAGCAGTCGGGACAGTGGAGAAAAACTGTTTTTT
j_call: TRBJ1-4
clone_size: .
d_call: TRBD1
v_call: TRBV10-1

cdr3_aa: CASSSMGAYGYTF
cdr3_nt: TGTGCCAGCAGCTCGATGGGGGCCTATGGCTACACCTTC
j_call: TRBJ1-2
clone_size: .
d_call: .
v_call: TRBV7-2